The entry below gives a single TCR beta chain sequence along with its context. This clonotype was picked up many times. Its antigen is unknown. Base-call qualities are not available, and no considerably larger clone is one nucleotide away. The TCR beta CDR3 regions were amplified from the RNA transcripts. For the first round of RT-PCR on the TCR CDR3, the HTBI primer set was used together with the Qiagen OneStep RT-PCR kit. A second multiplex PCR round built the libraries, followed by size selection and purification. Sequencing of the libraries was done on an Illumina HiSeq2000 using paired-end 100 bp reads. In the authors' own workflow: SOAPnuke was used to process the raw data, throwing out any read that contained adapters or uncalled bases, had a mean Phred below 15, or lacked an exact constant-primer or identifier match. COPE v1.2.5 was used to merge the high-quality paired reads, and each unique nucleotide sequence was defined as a clonotype. Clonotypes were aligned to IMGT TRBV, TRBD and TRBJ reference segments using MiTCR v1.1. Analysis was restricted to V-J combinations with a frequency above 0.0001, which covered roughly 99% of repertoires. A TCS score was defined as the ratio between F50 (clonal expansion) and ExV (chaos), using BLOSUM62-based TCRdist between CDR3 peptides within each V-J. Welch's t-statistics and random forest reduced 514 V-J features to about 13, which were used in a naive Bayes classifier (R e1071). The public reads were run again by TCRdb, first through fastp at Q25 and then through MiXCR, and only productive beta chains were kept. Identical CDR3 proteins give one entry, which carries the most common genes and DNA. These V and J calls originate from TCRdb's pipeline instead of the authors' own analysis. The sample table records about 380,000 distinct CDR3 sequences; roughly 14% of these occur just once. The ten largest clones take up roughly 21% of the sample.

Counted from cysteine to phenylalanine, this CDR3 has 12 amino acids. The sequence is cut down to CDR3 DNA, 36 bases in frame from base 1. Per the germline V gene, SGDLS is the CDR1 and YYNGEE is the CDR2. V loses 3 bases of germline sequence and J loses 8 bases, and the interval between the two ends is 11 bases. This sample is part of a study of T cells in Graves' hyperthyroidism and ophthalmopathy (dated by TCRdb to between 2018 and 2020). For the study in its entirety: Peripheral blood samples were taken at the time of initial diagnosis, prior to any treatment. In addition, the study compared T-cell repertoires in thyroid tissue and in blood from 6 or 7 Graves' hyperthyroidism patients. TCR V-J signatures able to tell the groups apart were searched for in a discovery cohort of about a hundred patients, of whom more than 40 had Graves' ophthalmopathy and 57 had stable Graves' hyperthyroidism. For training and testing, the 100 patients in the discovery cohort were randomly divided in a 7:3 ratio. After sampling, hyperthyroidism patients received methimazole starting at 30 mg daily, and ophthalmopathy patients received high-dose intravenous methylprednisolone. The paper describes TCR Vbeta CDR3 sequencing of 140 or so peripheral blood samples, made up of 40 to 45 ophthalmopathy patients, 70 to 75 hyperthyroidism patients and 17 progressor patients. Prospective prediction of ophthalmopathy was tested in an independent validation cohort consisting of some 18 hyperthyroidism patients and approximately 16 patients who later progressed to ophthalmopathy.

Moderately to severely active disease, a Clinical Activity Score of at least 3, a NOSPECS grade of at least 4, and a duration under 3 months were present in ophthalmopathy patients. Any patient with an uncontrolled infection, another autoimmune disease, pregnancy or lactation was excluded. Diagnoses relied on clinical symptoms, serum thyroxine and TRAb, thyroid ultrasound and orbital computed tomography. PBMCs were separated from about 10 ml of fresh peripheral blood using Ficoll-Paque density gradient centrifugation. Total RNA was extracted using Trizol reagent, and RNA quality was assessed on an Agilent 2100 Bioanalyzer. Results and caveats for the whole study, not just this receptor: Most expanded thyroid clonotypes (frequency above 0.001) were also found in blood, which suggests that blood repertoires may mirror thyroid immune responses. In validation, the model predicted progression to ophthalmopathy with approximately 71% sensitivity and approximately 78% specificity, a median of 6.5 months before onset. No statistical method was used to fix the sample size in advance, and group allocation was not hidden from the investigators. Ophthalmopathy was separated from stable hyperthyroidism by a 13 V-J signature model, with 87.88% sensitivity and about 81% specificity obtained in cross-validation and 80%/75% obtained in testing.

The rearranged segments are TRBV9 and TRBJ1-2; there is no confident call for the D gene. This clonotype was sampled from a woman aged 25 to 39 with Graves' ophthalmopathy. Specimen: blood. The DNA is TGTGCCAGCAGCGGTGGATCCGGGGGCTACACCTTC. Its coded protein is CASSGGSGGYTF.